The present T cell receptor (beta chain) was sequenced within a study of CD8 T cells in Susac syndrome. Study observations and caveats: CD4+ T cell repertoires in Susac syndrome lacked clonal expansion.

Details on this clonotype: The antigen remains unidentified.

The V gene's germline CDR1 is GTSNPN and CDR2 SVGIG (reference sequence). V lost 0 bases and J 4 bases, leaving 13 bases between the germline ends. The CDR3 is 14 residues long. cDNA came from around 0.5 to 1 ug RNA primed by random hexamers. immunoSEQ multiplex PCR amplified TCR beta CDR3 across 54 Vbeta, 13 Jbeta. In TCRdb, the immunoSEQ multiplex PCR reads were re-called with MiXCR into one record per CDR3 protein. In the table there are under 200,000 distinct CDR3 sequences, roughly 95% of which are singletons. The chain carries TRBV30 and TRBJ2-7, with unresolved D. Material for sequencing was CD4+ T cells from PBMCs. This clonotype was obtained from a human donor with Susac syndrome. Written as DNA, the CDR3 is TGTGCCTGGAGTGTGAGGACGACCGGGTACGAGCAGTACTTC. Its translation is CAWSVRTTGYEQYF.